Reported below is one T cell receptor (beta chain). Per the original data handling: Amplification of reference gene primers was used by the study to estimate nucleated cell counts. Clones were sequenced by immunoSEQ multiplex PCR, and TCRdb holds only the in-frame ones, with some missing. V, J and clone size derive from that table, while D and trimming were established from the DNA sequence. The sample yields around 43,000 clones, roughly 80% seen once. This record comes from a study of blood T cell repertoires in COVID-19. Whole-study context: Whether acute or convalescent, the COVID-19 samples came from the United States, Italy and Spain.

V lost 5 bases and J lost 0, with 8 bases in between. This CDR3 spans 15 amino acids. CDR1 and CDR2 from the germline V gene are LNHNV and YYDKDF (reference sequence). The rearrangement links TRBV15 to TRBJ1-6; no firm D call. This sequence was found in a man aged 70 or older with acute or convalescent COVID-19. Sequencing was carried out using peripheral blood. The CDR3 reads CATSVESSYNSPLHF. The CDR3 DNA sequence: TGTGCCACCAGCGTTGAGAGCTCCTATAATTCACCCCTCCACTTT.